This TCR beta chain was recovered during a study of cytomegalovirus exposure and HLA in healthy donors. Study background: Of roughly 360 genotyped donors, 81% grouped in the Caucasian-associated ancestry cluster.

Study results and caveats: Analysis was performed later, and it showed HLA-associated TCR beta chains to be more clonally expanded than equally common others. Researchers left out some V segments, among them TRBV6-2 and TRBV6-3, as indistinguishable.

V lost 6 bases and J lost 4, with 13 bases in between. Per the germline V gene, CDR1 is LNHNV and CDR2 is YYDKDF (reference sequence). The CDR3 length is 14 residues. Remarks on this clone: What it binds is unknown.

PCR amplification relied on 60 Vbeta primers (plus 13 Jbeta primers). Some clones are missing from TCRdb's copy, which holds only in-frame ones; the method was immunoSEQ multiplex PCR. The table includes approximately 100,000 clones, around a tenth detected once. The chain joins TRBV15 to TRBJ1-5; no definite D call. Specimen: PBMCs. The TCR originated in a man in his forties or fifties in good health and CMV-seropositive. As DNA, the CDR3 is TGTGCCACCAGAACAGACGGGAGAAATCAGCCCCAGCATTTT. Amino acids: CATRTDGRNQPQHF.